These T cell receptor beta chains were read from a single sample in a study of blood T cell repertoires in COVID-19. TCRdb's copy holds only in-frame clones and misses some; the assay was immunoSEQ multiplex PCR. This sample yields around 300,000 clones, of which 80% to 90% are seen a single time; 1% belongs to the top ten. The material sequenced was peripheral blood. The receptors were gathered from a man aged 45 to 65 with active or convalescent COVID-19. CDR3s include the opening cysteine and the closing phenylalanine or tryptophan. The order of the fields is J gene, V gene, clone size, D gene, CDR3 DNA, CDR3 protein. The D gene is left open where the match is weak. Expanded clones are given a class, and other clones once, few, many or no size at all.

j_call: TRBJ2-7
v_call: TRBV29-1
clone_size: .
d_call: TRBD1
cdr3_nt: TGCAGCGCCGGTCAGGGGGACTCCTACGAGCAGTACTTC
cdr3_aa: CSAGQGDSYEQYF

j_call: TRBJ1-5
v_call: TRBV18
clone_size: .
d_call: TRBD1
cdr3_nt: TGTGCCAGCTCACCGTTCACCCTAGACAGGGGATTCAATCAGCCCCAGCATTTT
cdr3_aa: CASSPFTLDRGFNQPQHF

j_call: TRBJ2-5
v_call: TRBV7-9
clone_size: .
d_call: .
cdr3_nt: TGTGCCAGCAGCCTCATGGGGGGGCTCGGAGAGACCCAGTACTTC
cdr3_aa: CASSLMGGLGETQYF

j_call: TRBJ2-1
v_call: TRBV27
clone_size: .
d_call: .
cdr3_nt: TGTGCCAGCAGGGACTCAGCTGACAATGAGCAGTTCTTC
cdr3_aa: CASRDSADNEQFF

j_call: TRBJ1-4
v_call: TRBV7-9
clone_size: once
d_call: TRBD1
cdr3_nt: TGTGCCAGCAGCCTGGGACAGGGGGCTGCGGGGACAACTAATGAAAAACTGTTTTTT
cdr3_aa: CASSLGQGAAGTTNEKLFF

j_call: TRBJ2-7
v_call: TRBV5-6
clone_size: .
d_call: .
cdr3_nt: TGTGCCAGCAGCTTGGGAGGGTCTTTCTACGAGCAGTACTTC
cdr3_aa: CASSLGGSFYEQYF

j_call: TRBJ2-7
v_call: TRBV30
clone_size: .
d_call: TRBD1
cdr3_nt: TGTGCCTGGAACCGGGACAGGGGATTATACGAGCAGTACTTC
cdr3_aa: CAWNRDRGLYEQYF

j_call: TRBJ2-7
v_call: TRBV6-6
clone_size: .
d_call: .
cdr3_nt: TGTGCCAGCAGTTACTCTCTGGAGGAGCAGTACTTC
cdr3_aa: CASSYSLEEQYF

j_call: TRBJ2-2
v_call: TRBV2
clone_size: .
d_call: TRBD2
cdr3_nt: TGTGCCAGCAGTGATAGACTAGCGGGACCCGGGGAGCTGTTTTTT
cdr3_aa: CASSDRLAGPGELFF

j_call: TRBJ1-5
v_call: TRBV28
clone_size: once
d_call: .
cdr3_nt: TGTGCCAGCAGAAAACAGGGCGCAAGTTATCAGCCCCAGCATTTT
cdr3_aa: CASRKQGASYQPQHF

j_call: TRBJ2-5
v_call: TRBV7-9
clone_size: once
d_call: TRBD1
cdr3_nt: TGTGCCAGCAGCCGGGACAGTATCTCGGAGACCCAGTACTTC
cdr3_aa: CASSRDSISETQYF

j_call: TRBJ2-3
v_call: TRBV4-3
clone_size: .
d_call: TRBD2
cdr3_nt: TGCGCCAGCAGCCAAGAAACTAGCGGGGGAGCAGATACGCAGTATTTT
cdr3_aa: CASSQETSGGADTQYF

j_call: TRBJ2-7
v_call: TRBV2
clone_size: .
d_call: TRBD1
cdr3_nt: TGTGCCAGCAGAGACAGGGGACACGAGCAGTACTTC
cdr3_aa: CASRDRGHEQYF

j_call: TRBJ1-4
v_call: TRBV4-3
clone_size: .
d_call: TRBD1
cdr3_nt: TGCGCCAGCAGCCAAGATCATACAGGGGAAACCAATGAAAAACTGTTTTTT
cdr3_aa: CASSQDHTGETNEKLFF

j_call: TRBJ2-7
v_call: TRBV27
clone_size: .
d_call: TRBD2
cdr3_nt: TGTGCCAGCAGTGCCCCGGGACTAGGTTTTTACGAGCAGTACTTC
cdr3_aa: CASSAPGLGFYEQYF

j_call: TRBJ1-1
v_call: TRBV3-1/TRBV3-2
clone_size: .
d_call: .
cdr3_nt: TGTGCCAGCAGCCAAGTCACGGGCGGAGGAGGGGAAGCTTTCTTT
cdr3_aa: CASSQVTGGGGEAFF

j_call: TRBJ2-1
v_call: TRBV18
clone_size: .
d_call: .
cdr3_nt: TGTGCCAGCTCACCAGCGGTCTCCTACAATGAGCAGTTCTTC
cdr3_aa: CASSPAVSYNEQFF

j_call: TRBJ2-7
v_call: TRBV10-3
clone_size: once
d_call: .
cdr3_nt: TGTGCCGTCGGACAGTCCCACGAGCAGTACTTC
cdr3_aa: CAVGQSHEQYF

j_call: TRBJ1-1
v_call: TRBV6-6
clone_size: .
d_call: .
cdr3_nt: TGTGCCAGCAGTTACGGGCAGGGCGCGAGCACTGAAGCTTTCTTT
cdr3_aa: CASSYGQGASTEAFF

j_call: TRBJ2-7
v_call: TRBV5-1
clone_size: few
d_call: TRBD2
cdr3_nt: TGCGCCAGCAGCTTGGACCCGGGACTAGCCGTCGAGCAGTACTTC
cdr3_aa: CASSLDPGLAVEQYF

j_call: TRBJ2-7
v_call: TRBV28
clone_size: .
d_call: TRBD1
cdr3_nt: TGTGCCAGCAGTACTCGACCGGGACAGGGTTACGAGCAGTACTTC
cdr3_aa: CASSTRPGQGYEQYF

j_call: TRBJ2-1
v_call: TRBV29-1
clone_size: .
d_call: .
cdr3_nt: TGCAGCGTTGAGGAGGGTGGCAGAGCCTACAATGAGCAGTTCTTC
cdr3_aa: CSVEEGGRAYNEQFF

j_call: TRBJ2-7
v_call: TRBV28
clone_size: .
d_call: TRBD1
cdr3_nt: TGTGCCAGCAGTTCCTCCTTACCGACAGGGGCGACCAGCTCCTACGAGCAGTACTTC
cdr3_aa: CASSSSLPTGATSSYEQYF

j_call: TRBJ2-1
v_call: TRBV30
clone_size: .
d_call: TRBD2
cdr3_nt: TGTGCCTGGCAAAGCGGCGGGAGGAAAGGGCCCTACAATGAGCAGTTCTTC
cdr3_aa: CAWQSGGRKGPYNEQFF

j_call: TRBJ1-5
v_call: TRBV18
clone_size: .
d_call: .
cdr3_nt: TGTGCCAGCTCACCTGGCAGGGGCGATCAGCCCCAGCATTTT
cdr3_aa: CASSPGRGDQPQHF

j_call: TRBJ1-1
v_call: TRBV28
clone_size: .
d_call: .
cdr3_nt: TGTGCCAGCAGTACACGAGGGCGTCTATCTGAAGCTTTCTTT
cdr3_aa: CASSTRGRLSEAFF

j_call: TRBJ1-2
v_call: TRBV28
clone_size: .
d_call: .
cdr3_nt: TGTGCCAGCAGTTCGCACACGGGGATTTCGGACACCTTC
cdr3_aa: CASSSHTGISDTF

j_call: TRBJ1-2
v_call: TRBV20-1
clone_size: .
d_call: TRBD1
cdr3_nt: TGCAGTGCTAGTGAGGGTTGGGGACAGGGGTTTGGTGACTATGGCTACACCTTC
cdr3_aa: CSASEGWGQGFGDYGYTF

j_call: TRBJ1-4
v_call: TRBV18
clone_size: once
d_call: TRBD1
cdr3_nt: TGTGCCAGCTCTCCGGGACAGGGAATTGAAAAACTGTTTTTT
cdr3_aa: CASSPGQGIEKLFF

j_call: TRBJ1-1
v_call: TRBV6-5
clone_size: .
d_call: .
cdr3_nt: TGTGCCAGCAGGGGGCACTCTAACACTGAAGCTTTCTTT
cdr3_aa: CASRGHSNTEAFF

j_call: TRBJ2-7
v_call: TRBV28
clone_size: .
d_call: TRBD1
cdr3_nt: TGTGCCAGCAGAGGGACAGGTTCAAACTACGAGCAGTACTTC
cdr3_aa: CASRGTGSNYEQYF

j_call: TRBJ2-5
v_call: TRBV1
clone_size: .
d_call: .
cdr3_nt: TGCACCAGCAGCCAGGAGCGAGTAGCGGGATTGTGGGAGACCCAGTACTTC
cdr3_aa: CTSSQERVAGLWETQYF

j_call: TRBJ2-3
v_call: TRBV4-2
clone_size: .
d_call: TRBD2
cdr3_nt: TGTGCCAGCAGCCAGGAGTACACAGGTAGCGGGTCCTCGTCGGATACGCAGTATTTT
cdr3_aa: CASSQEYTGSGSSSDTQYF

j_call: TRBJ2-4
v_call: TRBV27
clone_size: many
d_call: TRBD2
cdr3_nt: TGTGCCAGCACTTCACTGACTAGCCGGCTTGGGGTTCAGTACTTC
cdr3_aa: CASTSLTSRLGVQYF

j_call: TRBJ2-7
v_call: TRBV19
clone_size: .
d_call: TRBD2
cdr3_nt: TGTGCCAGTAGTTCCGAAAGCGGGGGGAGCTCCTACGAGCAGTACTTC
cdr3_aa: CASSSESGGSSYEQYF

j_call: TRBJ1-2
v_call: TRBV5-1
clone_size: .
d_call: .
cdr3_nt: TGCGCCAGCAGATCAGGACAAGACTATGGCTACACCTTC
cdr3_aa: CASRSGQDYGYTF

j_call: TRBJ1-1
v_call: TRBV5-4
clone_size: .
d_call: .
cdr3_nt: TGTGCCAGCAGCCTAACTCAAGTGAACACTGAAGCTTTCTTT
cdr3_aa: CASSLTQVNTEAFF

j_call: TRBJ1-2
v_call: TRBV19
clone_size: .
d_call: TRBD1
cdr3_nt: TGTGCCAGTAGGAAGAGGGGGGACAGATCCTCCTCTGGCTACACCTTC
cdr3_aa: CASRKRGDRSSSGYTF

j_call: TRBJ1-6
v_call: TRBV10-2
clone_size: .
d_call: .
cdr3_nt: TGCGCCAGCAGTGAATTCGCGACAGGCAATTCACCCCTCCACTTT
cdr3_aa: CASSEFATGNSPLHF

j_call: TRBJ2-1
v_call: TRBV7-9
clone_size: .
d_call: TRBD2
cdr3_nt: TGTGCCAGCAGCCCCGGTACTAGCGGGTGGATGTTCTTC
cdr3_aa: CASSPGTSGWMFF

j_call: TRBJ1-2
v_call: TRBV6-5
clone_size: .
d_call: .
cdr3_nt: TGTGCCAGCAGTTACGGAGGGGCGTCCAACTATGGCTACACCTTC
cdr3_aa: CASSYGGASNYGYTF

j_call: TRBJ2-5
v_call: TRBV2
clone_size: once
d_call: TRBD2
cdr3_nt: TGTGCCAGCATGTCGTGGGGGGGTGAGACCCAGTACTTC
cdr3_aa: CASMSWGGETQYF